Listed here is a single TCR beta chain. Using immunoSEQ multiplex PCR, the repertoire was profiled, and TCRdb retains in-frame clones only, with some absent. The sample shows 80,000 to 100,000 clones, approximately 81% of them seen only once. The data originate from a study of blood T cell repertoires in COVID-19. Sequenced input: peripheral blood. The receptor comes from a man between 60 and 70 years old with acute or convalescent COVID-19.

CDR3 sequence reads: CASRIPTGSGDFRLNEKLFF. The CDR3 coding sequence is TGTGCCAGCAGAATCCCCACAGGGTCCGGGGATTTTAGACTGAATGAAAAACTGTTTTTT. The genes are TRBV6-4 and TRBJ1-4; tentative D call: TRBD1 (6 bases). Germline values: CDR1 MRHNA, CDR2 SNTAGT. V was cut by 6 bases and J by 5 bases, with 31 bases left in between. The CDR3 contains 20 residues.